Here is one T cell receptor beta chain with its context. This sample was taken from a study of control samples from healthy donors and cancer patients. Losses at the gene ends were 3 bases for V and 9 bases for J; bases not matched to a gene: 11. This CDR3 is 15 amino acids long. From germline, CDR1 is SNHLY and CDR2 FYNNEI. Clones were read by immunoSEQ multiplex PCR, and TCRdb kept only the in-frame ones, dropping some. Among roughly 74,000 clones listed, 94% were seen once. Material for sequencing was blood. This sequence originates from a woman under 30 in good health. The gene calls are TRBV2 and TRBJ2-1; 7 nucleotides align to TRBD2. Written as DNA, the CDR3 is TGTGCCAGCAGTGAGTTGAGAGCGGGGTGGGGTGAGCAGTTCTTC. It encodes CASSELRAGWGEQFF.